One and the same sample provided the 26 T cell receptor beta chains below, sequenced in a study of blood T cell repertoires in COVID-19. Profiled with immunoSEQ multiplex PCR; TCRdb holds only in-frame clones, not every one. The sample holds approximately 190,000 clones, around 83% seen once. The sample taken for sequencing was PBMCs or T cells enriched from blood (not recorded which). These receptors were collected from a woman aged 30 to 39 who had been exposed to COVID-19.

This clone has more than one count but fewer than ten. The genes are TRBV2 and TRBJ1-6; 9 nucleotides line up with TRBD1. V lost 1 base and J lost 10; bases outside the gene matches: 2. The V gene's germline CDR1 is SNHLY and CDR2 FYNNEI. The CDR3 has 14 amino acids. The CDR3 protein is CASSEEGQGSPLHF. CDR3 nucleotide sequence: TGTGCCAGCAGTGAAGAGGGACAGGGATCACCCCTCCACTTT.

This chain joins TRBV5-1 and TRBJ2-7, with a tentative D call TRBD1 (6 bases). CDR3 length: 13 amino acids. V was clipped by 7 bases and J by 2 bases, with 13 bases between them. Germline CDR1 reads SGHRS; CDR2 reads YFSETQ. CDR3 in amino acids: CASRDTETYEQYF. As DNA, the CDR3 is TGCGCCAGCCGGGACACAGAGACCTACGAGCAGTACTTC.

The chain carries TRBV7-3 and TRBJ2-7, with D maybe TRBD2 (5 bases). Deletions cut 5 bases from V and 2 bases from J, with 16 bases between. The germline gives CDR1 SGHTA, CDR2 FQGTGA. The CDR3 loop spans 15 amino acids. CDR3 coding DNA: TGTGCCAGCAGCCTCGATTCCGGGAAAACCTACGAGCAGTACTTC. The encoded protein is CASSLDSGKTYEQYF.

The chain is built from TRBV9 and TRBJ2-7; TRBD2 matches 7 bases. Germline V CDR1 and CDR2: SGDLS, YYNGEE. The CDR3 totals 15 residues. V was pared by 1 base and J by 5 bases, with 9 bases of the junction left unmatched. As DNA, the CDR3 is TGTGCCAGCAGCGTACTAGGGACTACCCTTGACGAGCAGTACTTC. It codes for CASSVLGTTLDEQYF.

V gene TRBV24-1 combines with J gene TRBJ2-3, with TRBD2 identical over 11 bases. V shed 6 bases and J 5 bases; nucleotides not matched to a gene: 9. The CDR3 covers 16 residues. Per germline, CDR1 KGHDR and CDR2 SFDVKD. CDR3 DNA: TGTGCCACCAGTCGTAGCGGGGGGGCCGGGGGAGATACGCAGTATTTT. Translated, it gives CATSRSGGAGGDTQYF.

The chain couples TRBV10-1 to TRBJ1-1; D unresolved. V was pared by 7 bases and J by 2 bases, with 11 bases between. Germline-derived CDR1 and CDR2 are WNHNN and SYGVQD (reference sequence). The CDR3 has 13 amino acids. The CDR3 sequence is CASKQNVNTEAFF. The CDR3 bases are TGCGCCAGCAAGCAAAATGTTAACACTGAAGCTTTCTTT.

V and J are TRBV3-1 (or the pseudogene TRBV3-2) and TRBJ1-1; D is unresolved. V lost 4 bases to trimming and J lost 5 bases, with 14 bases between them. This CDR3 region has 14 residues. CDR1 and CDR2 from the germline V gene are LGHDT and YNNKEL (reference sequence). Here the CDR3 reads CASSLLVGSTEAFF. The CDR3 DNA sequence: TGTGCCAGCAGCCTTCTTGTTGGTAGTACTGAAGCTTTCTTT.

The chain links TRBV10-1 to TRBJ1-1, with TRBD1 matching 7 bases. Germline V lookup: CDR1 WNHNN, CDR2 SYGVQD (reference sequence). CDR3 length: 13 residues. V lost 7 bases and J lost 1; bases outside the gene matches: 3. The CDR3 DNA reads TGCGCCAGCATTGGGGACAGGAACACTGAAGCTTTCTTT. The encoded protein is CASIGDRNTEAFF.

This rearrangement joins TRBV9 to TRBJ2-3; a possible D gene is TRBD2 (7 bases). CDR1 is SGDLS, CDR2 YYNGEE, per germline. The CDR3 runs to 15 residues. The V end was cut by 6 bases, the J end by 5 bases, with 19 bases between. The DNA of the CDR3 is TGTGCCAGCACCGTGAGGGGGGGGGCCGGAGATACGCAGTATTTT. Translating gives CASTVRGGAGDTQYF.

The rearrangement joins TRBV7-2 to TRBJ1-1; D not resolved. The CDR3 is 16 residues long. Germline loops: CDR1 SGHTA, CDR2 FQGNSA. The V end lost 5 bases, the J end lost 0 bases, and 16 bases lay between the germline ends. CDR3 in DNA: TGTGCCAGCAGCCATTATCGACGGGTTATGAACACTGAAGCTTTCTTT. Translated: CASSHYRRVMNTEAFF.

This chain joins TRBV4-2 and TRBJ2-1; D is possibly TRBD1 (5 bases). Per germline, CDR1 LGHNA and CDR2 YNFKEQ. The V end lost 0 bases, the J end lost 3 bases, and 12 bases lay between the germline ends. CDR3 size: 16 residues. DNA of the CDR3: TGTGCCAGCAGCCAAGATCCAGACAGCTTCTACAATGAGCAGTTCTTC. It is translated as CASSQDPDSFYNEQFF.

The CDR3 here is CASSPYGTGNGEQFF. CDR3 nucleotides: TGCGCCAGCAGCCCGTATGGGACAGGGAATGGTGAGCAGTTCTTC. The rearrangement uses TRBV4-1 and TRBJ2-1; 9 bases line up with TRBD1. The CDR3 spans 15 residues. Unmatched junction bases numbered 10, after V lost 4 bases and J lost 9 bases. Germline lookup yields CDR1 MGHRA and CDR2 YSYEKL.

This chain connects TRBV5-6 to TRBJ1-4, with TRBD1 as a possible D gene (6 bases). CDR1 SGHDT and CDR2 YYEEEE come from the germline V gene. V gave up 4 bases and J gave up 7 bases, with 14 bases separating them. This CDR3 is 14 amino acids long. The CDR3 here is CASSPSGTPEKLFF. The DNA for the CDR3 is TGTGCCAGCAGCCCCAGCGGGACACCTGAAAAACTGTTTTTT.

This clone occurred once. The chain combines TRBV12-3 or TRBV12-4 with TRBJ2-3, with TRBD2 as a possible D gene (6 bases). This CDR3 region has 11 residues. The germline V and J ends were trimmed by 7 bases and 7 bases, with 9 bases remaining between them. CDR3 DNA: TGTGCCAGCATTGCGGGGTATACGCAGTATTTT. Protein: CASIAGYTQYF.

This chain uses TRBV7-9 with TRBJ2-2, with D perhaps matching TRBD1 (7 bases). The CDR3 runs 15 residues. V was clipped by 5 bases and J by 3 bases, with 13 bases between them. Germline V gene data show CDR1 as SEHNR and CDR2 as FQNEAQ (reference sequence). CDR3: CASSRRGADTGELFF. The CDR3 coding sequence is TGTGCCAGCAGCCGCAGGGGGGCGGACACCGGGGAGCTGTTTTTT.

This clone was detected once. The CDR3, as DNA: TGTGCCAGCAGCGTCGCGGGACTGGCATCCTACGAGCAGTACTTC. The encoded protein is CASSVAGLASYEQYF. The chain uses TRBV9 and TRBJ2-7, with D possibly being TRBD2 (6 bases). This CDR3 has 15 residues. Germline assignment: CDR1 SGDLS and CDR2 YYNGEE. V was shortened by 2 bases and J by 1 base, with 13 bases between the two germline ends.

This chain links TRBV19 with TRBJ2-1; TRBD2 aligns across 12 bases. V lost 6 bases, J lost 13 bases, and 7 bases stayed unmatched. CDR3 length: 13 amino acids. From germline, CDR1 is LNHDA and CDR2 SQIVND (reference sequence). The CDR3 DNA sequence: TGTGCCAGTAGGGGCCTAGCGGGGGGGGCTCAGTTCTTC. It translates to CASRGLAGGAQFF.

This clone was seen a handful of times. This rearrangement joins TRBV20-1 to TRBJ1-1, with D possibly being TRBD1 (5 bases). CDR1 is DFQATT, CDR2 SNEGSKA, per germline (reference sequence). This CDR3 spans 11 amino acids. The V end lost 6 bases, the J end lost 12 bases, and 17 bases lay between the germline ends. DNA of the CDR3: TGCAGTGCCAGAATGGGGGAGGGGTCTTTCTTT. Its translation is CSARMGEGSFF.

This clone was seen only a few times. The chain combines TRBV10-3 with TRBJ1-2; 7 bases line up with TRBD1. V shed 5 bases and J 4 bases; nucleotides not matched to a gene: 7. In germline, CDR1 is ENHRY, CDR2 SYGVKD. The length of the CDR3 is 14 residues. CDR3 DNA sequence: TGTGCCATCAGTACCGACAGGGACCTCTATGGCTACACCTTC. Amino acid sequence: CAISTDRDLYGYTF.

The chain's CDR3 is CAWSPPGTGFSPLHF. The CDR3 DNA is TGTGCCTGGAGTCCACCCGGGACAGGGTTTTCACCCCTCCACTTT. V gene TRBV30 combines with J gene TRBJ1-6; TRBD1 matches at 9 bases. This CDR3 has 15 amino acids. The germline CDR1 and CDR2 sequences are GTSNPN and SVGIG (reference sequence). V lost 2 bases and J lost 9; bases outside the gene matches: 8. Filled out from reference TRBV30 and TRBJ1-6, the complete variable domain reads SQTIHQWPATLVQPVGSPLSLECTVEGTSNPNLYWYRQAAGRGLQLLFYSVGIGQISSEVPQNLSASRPQDRQFILSSKKLLLSDSGFYLCAWSPPGTGFSPLHFGNGTRLTVT.

This chain connects TRBV6-5 to TRBJ1-1; D is uncertain. CDR3 length equals 11 residues. V was cut by 7 bases and J by 4 bases, with 7 bases left in between. Germline V gene lookup returns CDR1 MNHEY and CDR2 SVGAGI. The CDR3 DNA reads as TGTGCCAGCACCCTCGGCACTGAAGCTTTCTTT. As protein: CASTLGTEAFF.

The chain recombines TRBV7-9 with TRBJ2-7; D call uncertain. The ends were cut back, 1 base at V and 1 base at J, with 11 bases in the middle. Germline CDR1 and CDR2: SEHNR and FQNEAQ (reference sequence). The CDR3 contains 15 residues. This CDR3 reads CASSLETVASYEQYF. CDR3 nucleotides: TGTGCCAGCAGCTTAGAAACGGTCGCTTCCTACGAGCAGTACTTC. Based on the CDR3 plus reference TRBV7-9 and TRBJ2-7, the full variable domain is DTGVSQNPRHKITKRGQNVTFRCDPISEHNRLYWYRQTLGQGPEFLTYFQNEAQLEKSRLLSDRFSAERPKGSFSTLEIQRTEQGDSAMYLCASSLETVASYEQYFGPGTRLTVT.

This chain joins TRBV13 and TRBJ1-1; 9 nucleotides align to TRBD1. V was pared by 1 base and J by 3 bases, with 12 bases of the junction left unmatched. This CDR3 is built from 18 residues. CDR1 and CDR2 (germline): PRHDT, FYEKMQ (reference sequence). The CDR3 coding sequence is TGTGCCAGCAGCTTAGTTGCGGGACAGGGAAAAAGATACACTGAAGCTTTCTTT. Translation: CASSLVAGQGKRYTEAFF.

CDR3 in DNA: TGTGCCAGTAAAGCAGGGGCAAAGTTGGAAAAACTGTTTTTT. Protein product: CASKAGAKLEKLFF. This rearrangement joins TRBV19 to TRBJ1-4; TRBD1 is a possible D gene (6 bases). The CDR3 consists of 14 residues. The ends were cut back, 7 bases at V and 8 bases at J, with 17 bases in the middle. Germline V gene lookup returns CDR1 LNHDA and CDR2 SQIVND (reference sequence).

This chain connects TRBV24-1 to TRBJ2-7, with 8 bases that match TRBD1. CDR1 is KGHDR, CDR2 SFDVKD, per germline. The CDR3 contains 13 residues. Trimming took 3 bases from V and 6 from J; bases not matched to a gene: 3. The CDR3 DNA is TGTGCCACCAGTGATGGGGGGACAGGCGAGCAGTACTTC. It yields the protein CATSDGGTGEQYF.

This sequence joins TRBV4-1 and TRBJ2-7; 8 nucleotides agree with TRBD2. J gave up 0 bases and V 2 bases, and 12 bases lay outside the gene matches. The CDR3 is made up of 18 amino acids. Germline V CDR1 and CDR2: MGHRA, YSYEKL. CDR3 in amino acids: CASSQIAGPTRYSYEQYF. The CDR3 DNA reads as TGCGCCAGCAGCCAAATAGCGGGGCCTACGAGGTACTCCTACGAGCAGTACTTC.